A single sample gave rise to the 9 T cell receptor beta chains below, sequenced in a study of PD-1 blockade in classical Hodgkin lymphoma. Assay: immunoSEQ multiplex PCR; the TCRdb copy retains only in-frame clones and omits some. The data contain tens of thousands of clones, around nine tenths of them singletons. Time point in this sample: newly diagnosed, previously untreated cHL patient sample. Applied to thawed PBMCs, magnetic negative selection was the method used to isolate CD8+ T cells. Material: CD8+ T cells from blood. Source of these receptors: a human donor with classical Hodgkin lymphoma.

This chain links TRBV4-1 with TRBJ2-1; 12 bases are a match to TRBD2. Germline trimming cut 4 bases from V and 4 bases from J; bases unmatched to any gene: 20. Per the germline V gene, CDR1 is MGHRA and CDR2 is YSYEKL. The CDR3 covers 21 residues. The CDR3 bases are TGCGCCAGCAGCCGAAGGACTAGCGGGACGGGGAGACTTTCGGGGTACAATGAGCAGTTCTTC. It specifies CASSRRTSGTGRLSGYNEQFF.

This clone showed up just a few times. The chain joins TRBV19 to TRBJ2-1; D unclear. This CDR3 comprises 13 residues. Looked up from germline, CDR1 is LNHDA and CDR2 is SQIVND (reference sequence). Trimming removed 3 bases from V and 6 bases from J, with 9 bases in between. DNA of the CDR3: TGTGCCAGTAGTATTTACCATGGCAATGAGCAGTTCTTC. This sequence encodes CASSIYHGNEQFF.

The chain uses TRBV28 and TRBJ1-5; possible D gene TRBD1, 6 bases. This CDR3 is 13 amino acids long. V lost 4 bases, J lost 6 bases, and 10 bases lay in between. Germline V gives CDR1 MDHEN, CDR2 SYDVKM. The CDR3 DNA reads as TGTGCCAGCAGTTCACAGGGTGGTCAGCCCCAGCATTTT. Translation: CASSSQGGQPQHF. The variable domain in full, completed from reference TRBV28 and TRBJ1-5, reads DVKVTQSSRYLVKRTGEKVFLECVQDMDHENMFWYRQDPGLGLRLIYFSYDVKMKEKGDIPEGYSVSREKKERFSLILESASTNQTSMYLCASSSQGGQPQHFGDGTRLSIL.

The chain joins TRBV28 to TRBJ2-1, with D maybe TRBD1 (6 bases). The CDR3 has 13 amino acids. The ends were cut back, 2 bases at V and 8 bases at J, with 10 bases in the middle. Per the germline V gene, CDR1 is MDHEN and CDR2 is SYDVKM. The CDR3 sequence: CASSLRTVDEQFF. The DNA of the CDR3 is TGTGCCAGCAGTTTACGGACAGTCGATGAGCAGTTCTTC.

The CDR3 loop reads CASSPAGAATLNTGELFF. The CDR3 region has the DNA TGCGCCAGCAGCCCGGCCGGTGCAGCTACCTTGAACACCGGGGAGCTGTTTTTT. J is TRBJ2-2 and V is TRBV10-1; D is unclear. Germline V gene data show CDR1 as WNHNN and CDR2 as SYGVQD (reference sequence). CDR3 length equals 18 residues. The germline V and J ends were trimmed by 6 bases and 1 base, with 21 bases remaining between them.

V is TRBV28 and J is TRBJ1-1; no reliable D call. With 3 bases removed from V and 5 bases from J, the gap between germline ends came to 7 bases. Per germline, CDR1 MDHEN and CDR2 SYDVKM. The CDR3 loop spans 12 amino acids. CDR3 in DNA: TGTGCCAGCAGTTTCTTAGGGACTGAAGCTTTCTTT. It yields the protein CASSFLGTEAFF.

The chain has TRBV19 and TRBJ1-2, with D possibly TRBD1 on 5 matching bases. V dropped 6 bases and J dropped 2 bases, with 10 bases sitting between them. CDR1 is LNHDA, CDR2 SQIVND, per germline (reference sequence). This CDR3 has 13 amino acids. The CDR3 loop reads CASRDTSNYGYTF. The CDR3 bases are TGTGCCAGTAGGGACACCTCCAACTATGGCTACACCTTC.

The chain carries TRBV5-1 and TRBJ2-1; D is uncertain. CDR3 length: 13 residues. CDR1 is SGHRS, CDR2 YFSETQ, per germline. Deletions cut 2 bases from V and 6 bases from J, with 9 bases between. CDR3 residues: CASSFYSRNEQFF. CDR3 sequence (DNA): TGCGCCAGCAGCTTTTACTCGCGCAATGAGCAGTTCTTC.

This clone has just one count. The V gene is TRBV27, the J gene TRBJ2-7; the D gene could be TRBD1 or TRBD2 (5 bases each). Germline V gene sequence: CDR1 MNHEY, CDR2 SMNVEV (reference sequence). The CDR3 consists of 15 residues. Trimming removed 2 bases from V and 3 bases from J, with 14 bases in between. CDR3 sequence reads: CASSLSVGPYYEQYF. The CDR3 nucleotides read TGTGCCAGCAGTTTAAGTGTGGGACCGTACTACGAGCAGTACTTC.